This T cell receptor beta chain was recorded in a study of blood T cells in healthy people across ages (dated by TCRdb to between 2014 and 2017). A note on the overall study: In model experiments, roughly one uniquely barcoded TCR beta cDNA molecule per two T cells was captured by template switching. The study measured age-related changes in TCR beta repertoire diversity using deep sequencing normalized with unique cDNA molecular identifiers. The donors were split into four age groups: young (average around 15 years), middle-aged (about 40), aged (over 55) and long-lived (approximately 80). To avoid experimental bias, donors of different ages were spread randomly across the sequencing lanes. Using the same blood draw, the study looked at two additional independent replicas of 1 million unique cDNA reads for two donors, one aged 18 to 30 and the other aged 80 or older.

Sequences SGHDN (CDR1) and FVKESK (CDR2) are obtained from the germline V gene. The junction shows trimming of 0 bases on V and 4 bases on J, plus 6 bases between the germline ends. The CDR3 runs 13 amino acids, cysteine and phenylalanine included. CDR3 DNA is the only sequence kept; it has 39 bases, read in frame from the first base. The table lists this clonotype with many counts. Its recognized antigen is unknown. No quality values exist for individual bases; no much larger clone is one base distant. The study at large found these results: The long-lived group showed more naive CD4+ T cells, fewer expanded clones and increased TCR diversity than the aged group, suggesting age selection. Bulk unsorted PBMC profiling prevented conclusive comparison of naive and antigen-experienced compartments. Estimates of total diversity based on one million sequenced T cells were considered lower bounds and underestimates. Observed TCR beta diversity correlated strongly with the percentage of naive T cells measured by flow cytometry. Donor CMV infection status was unknown, potentially confounding age-related changes in expanded clonotypes. As age increased, observed TCR beta diversity per million T cells dropped in a roughly linear way, and a significant reduction was already evident by age about 40.

The 40 or so donors, aged roughly 6 to 100 years, were systemically healthy Caucasian individuals from Russia. Each donor gave about 9.8 milliliters of peripheral blood, drawn into EDTA-treated Vacutainer tubes. Ficoll-Paque density-gradient centrifugation was used to isolate PBMCs, with at least 6.5 million per sample. Trizol reagent was used to extract total RNA from the PBMCs, yielding at least 6 micrograms per sample. Naive CD45RAhigh/CD27high T cell percentages were measured by flow cytometry on a PBMC aliquot from every donor. The library was produced with 5' RACE. The run used an Illumina HiSeq 2500. A second PCR of roughly 7 to 12 cycles was run with a J-beta primer mix and a sample-barcoded 5' primer. A unique molecular identifier was introduced onto each TCR beta cDNA molecule by a template-switch 5' adaptor carrying 12 random nucleotides. Each sample yielded at least 3 million CDR3-containing paired-end reads. All of the RNA was converted into first-strand cDNA using the Mint cDNA synthesis kit, with a TRBC-specific oligonucleotide serving as the primer. All cDNA was treated with uracil-DNA glycosylase and then went through a first 18-cycle PCR with the universal primers M1SS and BC2_uni_R. The original methods were these. Each sample was normalized by randomly selecting 1 million high-quality reads, each carrying a distinct molecular identifier. Instead of being binned into consensus sequences, reads with shared molecular identifiers were discarded. MiTCR, set to a Q25 quality threshold and the strictest error-elimination algorithm, was used for CDR3 identification, clonotype clustering and error correction. Lower-bound total TCR beta diversity was estimated with a nonparametric unseen species model using Euler transformation. TCRdb reworked the public reads: Q25 trimming with fastp, MiXCR clone assembly, productive beta chains retained. One record per CDR3 amino acid sequence lists the most common genes and DNA. What appears here as the V and J calls and clone size reflects TCRdb's work, not the paper's. Within this sample are hundreds of thousands of distinct CDR3 sequences, with 25% to 30% of them counted one time only. In total, the top ten clones hold 29% of the sample.

The sequence derives from a woman in her 70s in good health. Sequenced input: blood. Recombination connected TRBV14 to TRBJ2-5, with no confidently assigned D gene. The nucleotide sequence is TGTGCCAGCAGCCAAGATCTCGGAGAGACCCAGTACTTC. Its protein reads: CASSQDLGETQYF.